The clone carrying this TCR beta chain has more than one count but fewer than ten. The sample is drawn from a study of long-term antiretroviral therapy in people with HIV. This CDR3 has 14 residues. CDR1 and CDR2 from the germline V gene are SGHRS and YFSETQ. The germline V and J ends were trimmed by 0 bases and 2 bases, with 6 bases remaining between them. They ran version v3.0 of the immunoSEQ assay at survey level. Libraries were prepared by immunoSEQ multiplex PCR; TCRdb keeps only in-frame clonotypes and omits some of them. The sample has 20,000 to 25,000 clones, 65% to 80% seen once. The material was unsorted PBMCs, obtained 1.2 years after starting antiretroviral therapy. The chain links TRBV5-1 to TRBJ1-5; a possible D gene is TRBD1 (5 bases). The receptor's source is a woman aged 35 to 49 with HIV. CDR3 in DNA: TGCGCCAGCAGCTTGGGAGGGGGCAATCAGCCCCAGCATTTT. Its protein is CASSLGGGNQPQHF.